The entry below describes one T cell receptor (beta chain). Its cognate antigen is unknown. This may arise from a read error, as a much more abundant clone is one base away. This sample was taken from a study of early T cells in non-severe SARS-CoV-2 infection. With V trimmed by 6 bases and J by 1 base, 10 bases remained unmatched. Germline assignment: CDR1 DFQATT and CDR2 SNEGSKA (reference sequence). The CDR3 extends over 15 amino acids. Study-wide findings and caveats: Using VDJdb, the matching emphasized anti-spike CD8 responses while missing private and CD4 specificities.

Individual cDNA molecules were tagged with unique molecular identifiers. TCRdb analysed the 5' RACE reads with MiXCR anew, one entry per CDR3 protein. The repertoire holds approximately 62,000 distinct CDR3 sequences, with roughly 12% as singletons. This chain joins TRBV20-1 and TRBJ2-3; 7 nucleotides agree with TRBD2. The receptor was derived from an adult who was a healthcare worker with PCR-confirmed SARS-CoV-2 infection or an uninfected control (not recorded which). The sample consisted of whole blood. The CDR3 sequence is CSAPIAGVGTDTQYF. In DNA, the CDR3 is TGCAGTGCCCCTATAGCGGGCGTGGGCACAGATACGCAGTATTTT.